This TCR beta chain was identified during a study of blood T cells in healthy people across ages. No fewer than 7 million PBMCs went into each sample. This clonotype was observed a handful of times. Its antigen is as yet unknown. A second about 6 to 11 cycle PCR used barcoded and J-beta primers. Through a template-switch adaptor with 12 random nucleotides, each cDNA molecule received a tag. TCRdb re-analysed the 5' RACE reads in MiXCR, keeping a single row per CDR3 protein. The table includes some 1.4 million distinct CDR3 sequences, roughly 45% detected once. Notes on the study in general: Per-million-T-cell TCR beta diversity fell roughly linearly with age. It was held that the diversity estimates obtained from one million T cells were underestimates.

The junction had 10 bases not matched to a gene; V was cut back by 0 bases and J by 8 bases. The germline gives CDR1 MNHEY, CDR2 SVGAGI. There are 16 residues in the CDR3. The chain is built from TRBV6-5 and TRBJ1-2; 9 bases are shared with TRBD1. What was sequenced was blood. This receptor was identified in a young woman in good health. The CDR3 DNA follows: TGTGCCAGCAGTTACTCATCGGGACAGGGCGGAAGGGGCTACACCTTC. This encodes CASSYSSGQGGRGYTF.